A single T cell receptor (beta chain) is shown here with its context. Its antigen remains unknown. One end of the junction is discordant with germline, which a read error may explain. This sample is part of a study of T cell responses to AZD1222 COVID-19 vaccine. Samples with a second dose at about 4 or about 12 weeks were pooled together. The CDR3 covers 15 residues. Germline V gene sequence: CDR1 LNHDA, CDR2 SQIVND (reference sequence). Study-level findings and limits: The sample set comprised mostly white British donors with more females, and clonal diversity was possibly underestimated. Scientists sampled the repertoires only once the peak T cell response had passed. It was only a handful of AZD1222 recipients who were seropositive at baseline.

Here immunoSEQ multiplex PCR was the method, and the copy in TCRdb shows in-frame clones only, minus some. Of about 150,000 clones in the sample, 90% are singletons; the top ten hold roughly 3.1%. The genes are TRBV19 and TRBJ1-2, with 9 bases that match TRBD1. The source material was peripheral blood, sampled 28 days after the second AZD1222 dose. The receptor was derived from an adult who received the AZD1222 COVID-19 vaccine. CDR3 nucleotides: TGTGCCAGTAGTTTAACGGGACAGGGTAACGATGGCTACACCTTC. This sequence encodes CASSLTGQGNDGYTF.